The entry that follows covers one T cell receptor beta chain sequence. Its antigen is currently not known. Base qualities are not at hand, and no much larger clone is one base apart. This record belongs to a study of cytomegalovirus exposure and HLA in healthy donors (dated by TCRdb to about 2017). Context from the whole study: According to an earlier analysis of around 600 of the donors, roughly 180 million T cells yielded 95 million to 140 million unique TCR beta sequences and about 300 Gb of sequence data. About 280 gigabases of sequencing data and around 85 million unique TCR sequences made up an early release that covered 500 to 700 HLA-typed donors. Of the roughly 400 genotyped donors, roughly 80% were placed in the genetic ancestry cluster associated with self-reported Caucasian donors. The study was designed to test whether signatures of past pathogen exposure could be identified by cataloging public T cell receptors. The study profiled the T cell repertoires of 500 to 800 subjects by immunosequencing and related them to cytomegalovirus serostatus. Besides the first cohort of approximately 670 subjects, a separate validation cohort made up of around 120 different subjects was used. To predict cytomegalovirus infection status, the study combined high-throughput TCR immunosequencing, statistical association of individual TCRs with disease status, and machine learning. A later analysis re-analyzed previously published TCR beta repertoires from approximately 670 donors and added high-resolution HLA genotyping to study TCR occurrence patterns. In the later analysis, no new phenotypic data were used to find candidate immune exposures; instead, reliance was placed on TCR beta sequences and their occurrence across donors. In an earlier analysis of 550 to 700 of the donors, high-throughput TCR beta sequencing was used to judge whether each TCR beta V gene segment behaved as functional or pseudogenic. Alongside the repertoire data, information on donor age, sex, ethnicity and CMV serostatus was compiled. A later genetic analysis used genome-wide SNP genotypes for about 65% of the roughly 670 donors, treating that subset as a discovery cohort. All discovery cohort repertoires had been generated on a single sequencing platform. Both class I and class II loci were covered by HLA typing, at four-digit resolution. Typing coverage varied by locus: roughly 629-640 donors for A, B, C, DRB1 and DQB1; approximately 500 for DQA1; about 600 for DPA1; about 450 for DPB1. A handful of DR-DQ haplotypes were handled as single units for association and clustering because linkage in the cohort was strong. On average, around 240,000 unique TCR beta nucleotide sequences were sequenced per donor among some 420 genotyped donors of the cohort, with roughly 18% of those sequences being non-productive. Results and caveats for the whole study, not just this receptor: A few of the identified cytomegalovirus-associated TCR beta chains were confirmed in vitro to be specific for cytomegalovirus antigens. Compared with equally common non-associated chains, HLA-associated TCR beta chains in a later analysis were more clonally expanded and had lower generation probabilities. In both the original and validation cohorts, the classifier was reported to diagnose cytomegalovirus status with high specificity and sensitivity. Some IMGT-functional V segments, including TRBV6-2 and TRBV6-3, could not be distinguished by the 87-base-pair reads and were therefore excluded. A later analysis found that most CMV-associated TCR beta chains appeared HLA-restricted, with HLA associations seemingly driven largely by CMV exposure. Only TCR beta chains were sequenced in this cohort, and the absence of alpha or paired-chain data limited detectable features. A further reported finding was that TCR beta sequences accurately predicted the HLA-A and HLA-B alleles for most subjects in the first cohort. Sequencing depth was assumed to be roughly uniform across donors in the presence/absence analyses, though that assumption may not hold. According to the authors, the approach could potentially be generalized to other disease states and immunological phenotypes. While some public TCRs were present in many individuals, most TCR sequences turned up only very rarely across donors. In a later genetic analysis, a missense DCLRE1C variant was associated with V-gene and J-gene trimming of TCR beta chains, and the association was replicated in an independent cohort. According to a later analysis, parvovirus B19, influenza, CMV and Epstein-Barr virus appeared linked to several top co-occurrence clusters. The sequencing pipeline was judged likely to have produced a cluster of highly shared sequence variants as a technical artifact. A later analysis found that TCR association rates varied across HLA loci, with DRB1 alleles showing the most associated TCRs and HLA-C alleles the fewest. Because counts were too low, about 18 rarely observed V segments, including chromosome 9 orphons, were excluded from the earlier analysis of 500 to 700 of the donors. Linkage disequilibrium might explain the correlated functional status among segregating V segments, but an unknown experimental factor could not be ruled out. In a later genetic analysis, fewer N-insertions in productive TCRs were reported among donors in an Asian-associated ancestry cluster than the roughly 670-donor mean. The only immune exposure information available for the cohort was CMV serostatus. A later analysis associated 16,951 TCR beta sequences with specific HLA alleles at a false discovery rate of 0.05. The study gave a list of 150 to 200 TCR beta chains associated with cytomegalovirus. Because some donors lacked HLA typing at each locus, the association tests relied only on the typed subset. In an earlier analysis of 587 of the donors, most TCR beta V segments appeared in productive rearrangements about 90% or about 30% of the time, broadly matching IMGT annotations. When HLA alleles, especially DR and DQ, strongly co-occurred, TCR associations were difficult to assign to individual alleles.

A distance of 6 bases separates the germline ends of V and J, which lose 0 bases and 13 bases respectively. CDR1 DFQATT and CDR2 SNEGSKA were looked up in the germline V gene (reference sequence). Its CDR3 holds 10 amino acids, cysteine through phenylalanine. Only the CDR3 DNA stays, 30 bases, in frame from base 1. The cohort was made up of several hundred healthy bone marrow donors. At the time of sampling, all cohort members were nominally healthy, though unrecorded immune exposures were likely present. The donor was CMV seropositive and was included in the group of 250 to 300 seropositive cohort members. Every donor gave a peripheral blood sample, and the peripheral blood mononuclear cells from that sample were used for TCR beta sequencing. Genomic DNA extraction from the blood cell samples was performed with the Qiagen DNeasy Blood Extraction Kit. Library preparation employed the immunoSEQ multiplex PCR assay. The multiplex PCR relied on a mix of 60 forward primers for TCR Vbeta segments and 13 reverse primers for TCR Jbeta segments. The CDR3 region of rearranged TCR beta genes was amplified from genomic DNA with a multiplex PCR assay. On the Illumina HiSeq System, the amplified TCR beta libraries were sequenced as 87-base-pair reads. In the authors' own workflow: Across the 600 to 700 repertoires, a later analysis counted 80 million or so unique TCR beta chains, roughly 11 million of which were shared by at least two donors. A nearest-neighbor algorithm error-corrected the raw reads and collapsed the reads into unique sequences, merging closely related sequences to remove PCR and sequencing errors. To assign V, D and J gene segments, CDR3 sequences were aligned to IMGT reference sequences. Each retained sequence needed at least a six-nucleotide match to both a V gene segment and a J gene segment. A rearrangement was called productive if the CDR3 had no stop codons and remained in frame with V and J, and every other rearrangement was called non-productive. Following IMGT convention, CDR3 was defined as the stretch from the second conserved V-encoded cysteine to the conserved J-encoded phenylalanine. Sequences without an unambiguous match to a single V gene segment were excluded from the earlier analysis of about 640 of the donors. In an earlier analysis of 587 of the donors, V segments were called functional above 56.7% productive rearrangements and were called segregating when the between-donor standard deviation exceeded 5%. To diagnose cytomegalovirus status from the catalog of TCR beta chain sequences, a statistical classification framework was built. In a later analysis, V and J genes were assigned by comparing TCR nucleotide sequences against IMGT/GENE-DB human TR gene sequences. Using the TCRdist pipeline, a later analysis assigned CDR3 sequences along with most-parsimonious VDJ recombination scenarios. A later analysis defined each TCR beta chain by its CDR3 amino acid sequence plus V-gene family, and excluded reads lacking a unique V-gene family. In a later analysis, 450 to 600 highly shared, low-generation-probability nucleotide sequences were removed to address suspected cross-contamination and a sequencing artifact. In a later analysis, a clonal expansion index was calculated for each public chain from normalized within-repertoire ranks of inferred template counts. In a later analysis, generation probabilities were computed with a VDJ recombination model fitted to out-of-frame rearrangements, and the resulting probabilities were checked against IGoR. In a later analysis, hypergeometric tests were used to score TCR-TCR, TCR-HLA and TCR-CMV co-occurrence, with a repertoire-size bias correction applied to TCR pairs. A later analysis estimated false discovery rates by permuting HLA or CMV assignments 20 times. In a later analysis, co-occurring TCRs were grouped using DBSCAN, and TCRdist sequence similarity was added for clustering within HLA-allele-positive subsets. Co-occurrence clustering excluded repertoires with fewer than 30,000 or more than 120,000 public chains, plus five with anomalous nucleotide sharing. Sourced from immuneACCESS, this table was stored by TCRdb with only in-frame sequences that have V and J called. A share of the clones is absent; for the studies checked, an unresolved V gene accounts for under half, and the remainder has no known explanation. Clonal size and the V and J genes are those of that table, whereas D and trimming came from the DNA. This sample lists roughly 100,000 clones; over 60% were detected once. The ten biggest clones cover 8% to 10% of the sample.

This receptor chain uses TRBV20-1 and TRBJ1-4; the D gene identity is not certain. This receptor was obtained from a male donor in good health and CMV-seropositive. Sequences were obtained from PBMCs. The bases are TGCAGTGCTAGAGATATTAGACTGTTTTTT. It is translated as CSARDIRLFF.